Given below is one TCR beta chain in context. Its antigen is undetermined. At one boundary the junction diverges from the germline segment, which might be a read error. Purity (above 95%) was reached by all sorted populations. Expressed TCRB transcripts were sequenced after all isolated RNA was converted to cDNA. This table comes from immunoSEQ multiplex PCR, and its TCRdb copy is limited to in-frame clones, with some not included. This table has fewer than 350,000 clones, about 18% appearing once. This entry is derived from a study of beta chain features in type 1 diabetes. Study-wide points: Although PCR might favor shorter templates, it would do so equally in patients and controls. In every one of the four CD4+ subsets, TCRB CDR3s were moderately but significantly shorter in Type 1 diabetes patients. Because the template was cDNA, high-expressing cells might be over-represented.

Germline V gene sequence: CDR1 SGHTA, CDR2 FQGTGA. The CDR3 is made up of 15 amino acids. This clonotype was sampled from a woman aged 18 to 35 in good health. The sequenced material came from naive CD4+ T cells from blood. This chain links TRBV7-3 with TRBJ2-5; 8 bases are shared with TRBD2. CDR3 loop: CANSPRGGLEETQYF. The CDR3 DNA reads as TGTGCCAACAGCCCCCGGGGGGGCCTGGAAGAGACCCAGTACTTC.